Sequencing of this T cell receptor beta chain was carried out in a study of OX40 agonist ivuxolimab in advanced cancers. Whole-study results and caveats: Clonal expansion was seen in CD4+ and CD8+ blood T cells by week 6 at 0.1 to 3.0 mg/kg.

TCRdb keeps only in-frame clones here, not all; method: immunoSEQ multiplex PCR. The repertoire consists of tens of thousands of clones, with around 86% occurring once and the leading ten covering just under 0.25%. As concerns this clone: Its antigen remains unknown.

Sequencing used CD4+ or CD8+ T cells sorted from blood, obtained in a trial of the OX40 agonist ivuxolimab. The source of this sequence is an adult with an advanced solid tumor such as melanoma, head and neck, liver or kidney cancer.

The CDR3 protein is CASSHLEGALRYEQYF. CDR3 nucleotides: TGTGCCAGCAGCCACCTTGAGGGAGCCTTAAGATACGAGCAGTACTTC. The chain recombines TRBV7-9 with TRBJ2-7, with TRBD2 as a possible D gene (5 bases). With 5 bases removed from V and 4 bases from J, the gap between germline ends came to 21 bases. CDR1 and CDR2 (germline): SEHNR, FQNEAQ (reference sequence). The CDR3 spans 16 residues.